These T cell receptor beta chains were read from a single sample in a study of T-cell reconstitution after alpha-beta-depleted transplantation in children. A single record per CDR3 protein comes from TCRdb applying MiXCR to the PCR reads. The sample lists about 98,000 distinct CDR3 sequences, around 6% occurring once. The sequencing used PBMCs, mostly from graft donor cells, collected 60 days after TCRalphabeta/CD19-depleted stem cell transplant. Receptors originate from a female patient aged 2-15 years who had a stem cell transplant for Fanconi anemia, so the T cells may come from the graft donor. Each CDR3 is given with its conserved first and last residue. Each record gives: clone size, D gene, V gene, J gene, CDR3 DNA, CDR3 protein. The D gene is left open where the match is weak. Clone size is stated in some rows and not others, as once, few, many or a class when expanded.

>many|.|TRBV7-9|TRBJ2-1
TGTGCCAGCAGCTCCCGGGACCGGATATACAATGAGCAGTTCTTC
CASSSRDRIYNEQFF
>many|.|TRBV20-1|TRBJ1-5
TGCAGTGCTACCCCGGGTTGGGGGGCAAGTCAGCCCCAGCATTTT
CSATPGWGASQPQHF
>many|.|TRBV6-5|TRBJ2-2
TGTGCCAGCAGTTACTCGGCCGGGGAGCTGTTTTTT
CASSYSAGELFF
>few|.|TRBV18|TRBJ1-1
TGTGCCAGCTCACCGGGCGTCATGAACACTGAAGCTTTCTTT
CASSPGVMNTEAFF
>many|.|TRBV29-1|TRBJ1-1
TGCAGCGCCAGGATGAACACTGAAGCTTTCTTT
CSARMNTEAFF
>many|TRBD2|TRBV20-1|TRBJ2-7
TGCAGTGCTAGAGGGGAGGGGACTAGTTTGTTTACCTACGAGCAGTACTTC
CSARGEGTSLFTYEQYF
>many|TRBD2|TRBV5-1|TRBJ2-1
TGCGCCAGCTCCGGGACTAGCGGGAGGTCCTACAATGAGCAGTTCTTC
CASSGTSGRSYNEQFF
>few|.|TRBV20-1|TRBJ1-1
TGCAGTGCTAGAGAACCCCGGGACACAAACACTGAAGCTTTCTTT
CSAREPRDTNTEAFF
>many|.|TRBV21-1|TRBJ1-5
TGTGCCAGCGGTAAGGGACAGGGGGCCAGCAATCAGCCCCAGCATTTT
CASGKGQGASNQPQHF
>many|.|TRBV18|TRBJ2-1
TGTGCCAGCTCACCGAGTATCTCCTACAATGAGCAGTTCTTC
CASSPSISYNEQFF
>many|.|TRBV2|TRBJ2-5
TGTGCCAGCAGTGAAGGGGGGGCAAAGTACTTC
CASSEGGAKYF
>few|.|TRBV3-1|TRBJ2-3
TGTGCCAGCAGCCAAGGAGGGACTAGCACAGATACGCAGTATTTT
CASSQGGTSTDTQYF
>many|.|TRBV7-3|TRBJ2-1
TGTGCCAGCGGTCTACCTTACAATGAGCAGTTCTTC
CASGLPYNEQFF
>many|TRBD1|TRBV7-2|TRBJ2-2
TGTGCCAGCAGCTTCCGGGACAGGGTCACCGGGGAGCTGTTTTTT
CASSFRDRVTGELFF
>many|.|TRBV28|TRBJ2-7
TGTGCCAGCAGTCCCTTGATCGTGCGACACCTTTACGAGCAGTACTTC
CASSPLIVRHLYEQYF
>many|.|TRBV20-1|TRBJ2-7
TGCAGTGCTAGAGAGGCTGCAAGCTACGAGCAGTACTTC
CSAREAASYEQYF
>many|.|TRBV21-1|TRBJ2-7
TGTGCCCAAACGCGGGAAGGTAGCGGAACCTACGAGCAGTACTTC
CAQTREGSGTYEQYF
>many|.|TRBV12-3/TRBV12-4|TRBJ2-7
TGTGCCAGCAGTACTAGGGGGTACGAGCAGTACTTC
CASSTRGYEQYF
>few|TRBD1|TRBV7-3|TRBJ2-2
TGTGCCAGCAGCCCCGGGACAGGGTCAGCGGGGGAGCTGTTTTTT
CASSPGTGSAGELFF
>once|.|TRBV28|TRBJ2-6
TGTGCCAGCAGTTTATTCGGGGGCGCTGGGGCCAACGTCCTGACTTTC
CASSLFGGAGANVLTF
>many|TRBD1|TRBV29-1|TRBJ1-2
TGCAGCGTCACGGACAGGTTTCAAAGCTACACCTTC
CSVTDRFQSYTF
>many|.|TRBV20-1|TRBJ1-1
TGCAGTGCTAGACGGTCGAACACTGAAGCTTTCTTT
CSARRSNTEAFF
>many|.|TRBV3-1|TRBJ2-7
TGTGCCAGCAGCCAAGATAGTATCAAGAAGTGGAACTACGAGCAGTACTTC
CASSQDSIKKWNYEQYF
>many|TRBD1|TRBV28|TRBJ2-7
TGTGCCAGCAGTTTGACAGGGTGGTCCTACGAGCAGTACTTC
CASSLTGWSYEQYF
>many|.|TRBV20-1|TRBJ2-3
TGCAGTGCTAGACTGGACAACACAGATACGCAGTATTTT
CSARLDNTDTQYF
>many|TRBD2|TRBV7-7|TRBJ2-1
TGTGCCAGCAGTTTAGCGGCGGGGGGGAACAATGAGCAGTTCTTC
CASSLAAGGNNEQFF
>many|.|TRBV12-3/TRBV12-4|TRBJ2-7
TGTGCCAGCAGTGTTAGTGGGTCCTACGAGCAGTACTTC
CASSVSGSYEQYF
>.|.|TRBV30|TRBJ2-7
TGTGCCTGGAGTCCGGGACGACCCTACGAGCAGTACTTC
CAWSPGRPYEQYF
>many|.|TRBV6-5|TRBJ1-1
TGTGCCAGCAAAATTGGTGATGGGAACACTGAAGCTTTCTTT
CASKIGDGNTEAFF
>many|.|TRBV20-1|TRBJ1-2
TGCAGTGGCCGGGTACAAGATCACTATGGCTACACCTTC
CSGRVQDHYGYTF
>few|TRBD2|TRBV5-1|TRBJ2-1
TGCGCCAGCAGCTTGGTTGCTAGCGGGAGAGCGGGGAAGCAGTTCTTC
CASSLVASGRAGKQFF
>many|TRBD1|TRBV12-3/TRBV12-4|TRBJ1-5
TGTGCCAGCAGTCAGACAGGGAGGTCCAATCAGCCCCAGCATTTT
CASSQTGRSNQPQHF
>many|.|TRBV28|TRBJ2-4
TGTGCCAGCGGGGGGCAGACAAACATTCAGTACTTC
CASGGQTNIQYF
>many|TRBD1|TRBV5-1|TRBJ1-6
TGCGCCAGCAGCACGGGACAGGGTCCGAATTCACCCCTCCACTTT
CASSTGQGPNSPLHF
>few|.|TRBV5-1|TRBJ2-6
TGCGCCAGCAGCTTCTATCAGGGTAGGGCCAACGTCCTGACTTTC
CASSFYQGRANVLTF
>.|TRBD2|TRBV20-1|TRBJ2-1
TGCAGTGCTAGAGTCCCACTAGCGGGAAAAAATGAGCAGTTCTTC
CSARVPLAGKNEQFF
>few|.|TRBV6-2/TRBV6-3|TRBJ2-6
TGTGCCAGCTCACCCCCAGACTCTGGGGCCAACGTCCTGACTTTC
CASSPPDSGANVLTF
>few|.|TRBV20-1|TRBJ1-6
TGCAGTGCTAGTCATCCCGGGAGCTCCTATAATTCACCCCTCCACTTT
CSASHPGSSYNSPLHF
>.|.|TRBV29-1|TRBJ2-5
TGCAGCGTTGACGGTTTCAAGGAGACCCAGTACTTC
CSVDGFKETQYF
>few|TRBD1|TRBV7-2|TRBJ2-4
TGTGCCAGCAGCTTAGGCACAGGGGTAGGAAACATTCAGTACTTC
CASSLGTGVGNIQYF
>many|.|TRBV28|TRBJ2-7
TGTGCCAGCAGTGGCCCCTTGAGTAGCGGAAACTACGAGCAGTACTTC
CASSGPLSSGNYEQYF